The present T cell receptor (beta chain) was sequenced within a study of cytotoxic CD8 clonotypes in ibrutinib-treated CLL. Study context: The study included 11 relapsed/refractory and under 16 treatment-naive patients; 17 to 18 had IGHV unmutated disease.

The J segment lost 0 bases and the V segment lost 1 base, leaving 18 bases of the junction unmatched. Per the germline V gene, CDR1 is PRHDT and CDR2 is FYEKMQ (reference sequence). The CDR3 has 21 residues. The protocol was immunoSEQ multiplex PCR, while the TCRdb copy is restricted to in-frame clones and leaves out a portion. The repertoire holds 250,000 to 350,000 clones, with roughly three quarters as singletons. The sequence came from a human donor with chronic lymphocytic leukemia. This chain uses TRBV13 with TRBJ2-3; 8 bases agree with TRBD2. The sample consisted of PBMCs, taken at disease progression, from a patient treated with ibrutinib. Here the CDR3 reads CASSLVDPQDGRVDSTDTQYF. CDR3 nucleotide sequence: TGTGCCAGCAGCTTAGTAGACCCCCAGGACGGGAGGGTAGATAGCACAGATACGCAGTATTTT.